These 8 T cell receptor beta chains originate from one sample sequenced in a study of early T cells in non-severe SARS-CoV-2 infection. Each CDR3 protein gets one entry after TCRdb re-called the 5' RACE reads with MiXCR. The data show nearly 45,000 distinct CDR3 sequences, roughly 12% seen once. Sequencing was carried out using whole blood. These receptors came from an adult who was a healthcare worker with PCR-confirmed SARS-CoV-2 infection or an uninfected control (not recorded which).

V usage is TRBV6-6 and J usage is TRBJ2-5, with D perhaps given as TRBD1 or TRBD2 (5 bases each). Germline assignment: CDR1 MNHNY and CDR2 SVGAGI (reference sequence). The CDR3 totals 13 residues. V lost 9 bases, J lost 1 base, and 12 bases lay in between. CDR3 amino acids: CASCTGAQETQYF. DNA of the CDR3: TGTGCCAGTTGTACCGGGGCCCAAGAGACCCAGTACTTC.

This clonotype was picked up many times. V is TRBV10-3 and J is TRBJ1-4; 8 nucleotides align to TRBD1. This CDR3 is 16 amino acids long. Germline lookup yields CDR1 ENHRY and CDR2 SYGVKD. V dropped 3 bases and J dropped 7; count of bases not matched to a gene: 10. In DNA, the CDR3 is TGTGCCATCAGTGATTCCCGACAGGGGATTAGTGAAAAACTGTTTTTT. This translates into CAISDSRQGISEKLFF.

V is TRBV7-8 and J is TRBJ1-2; weak D call: TRBD1 (5 bases). V was clipped by 5 bases and J by 0 bases, with 13 bases between them. The CDR3 extends over 15 amino acids. Germline CDR1 reads SGHVS; CDR2 reads FQNEAQ. The CDR3 reads CASSAWDSPNYGYTF. CDR3 bases: TGTGCCAGCAGCGCCTGGGACTCGCCTAACTATGGCTACACCTTC.

The chain combines TRBV20-1 with TRBJ1-2; the D gene is possibly TRBD1 (6 bases). Germline V gene sequence: CDR1 DFQATT, CDR2 SNEGSKA (reference sequence). V was shortened by 6 bases and J by 4 bases, with 21 bases between the two germline ends. This CDR3 comprises 15 residues. CDR3 loop: CSAPTGGRRGYGYTF. As DNA, the CDR3 is TGCAGTGCACCTACCGGGGGGCGTCGCGGCTATGGCTACACCTTC.

This clonotype was detected many times. The V gene is TRBV28, the J gene TRBJ1-3; D is undetermined. V dropped 2 bases and J dropped 7 bases, with 6 bases sitting between them. CDR1 is MDHEN, CDR2 SYDVKM, per germline. The CDR3 covers 12 residues. The CDR3 loop is CASSLQENTIYF. The CDR3 bases are TGTGCCAGCAGTTTACAAGAGAACACCATATATTTT.

This clonotype was seen more than once but under ten times. The chain has TRBV29-1 and TRBJ2-7; tentative D call: TRBD1 (5 bases). V lost 4 bases and J lost 4, with 11 bases in between. This CDR3 has 12 residues. The germline gives CDR1 SQVTM, CDR2 ANQGSEA. CDR3 nucleotide sequence: TGCAGCGTTGGAGACAGAACTTACGAGCAGTACTTC. Translating it yields CSVGDRTYEQYF.

This chain connects TRBV15 to TRBJ1-1; no firm D call. V shed 3 bases and J shed 0 bases, with 11 bases lying between them. The CDR3 has 15 amino acids. Germline V lookup: CDR1 LNHNV, CDR2 YYDKDF (reference sequence). The CDR3 coding sequence is TGTGCCACCAGCAGGGTGGTCGGGGTGAACACTGAAGCTTTCTTT. Its translation: CATSRVVGVNTEAFF.

This clonotype was detected only a few times. The V call is TRBV20-1, the J call TRBJ2-7; D gene ambiguous. Germline V gives CDR1 DFQATT, CDR2 SNEGSKA (reference sequence). The CDR3 totals 13 residues. CDR3 loop: CSVYRPSSYEQYF. CDR3 in DNA: TGCAGCGTTTACCGTCCCAGCTCCTACGAGCAGTACTTC.